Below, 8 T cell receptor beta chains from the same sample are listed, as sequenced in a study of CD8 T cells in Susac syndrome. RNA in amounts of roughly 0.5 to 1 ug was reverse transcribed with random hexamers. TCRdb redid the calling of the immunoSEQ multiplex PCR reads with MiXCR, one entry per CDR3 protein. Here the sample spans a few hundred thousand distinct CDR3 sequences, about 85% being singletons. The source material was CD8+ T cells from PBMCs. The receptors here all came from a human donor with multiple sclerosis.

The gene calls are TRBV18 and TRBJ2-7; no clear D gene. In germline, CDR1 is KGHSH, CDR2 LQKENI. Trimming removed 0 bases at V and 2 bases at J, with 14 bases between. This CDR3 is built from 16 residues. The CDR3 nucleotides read TGTGCCAGCTCACCACCGGCTAGAGCGAAGCCCTACGAGCAGTACTTC. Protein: CASSPPARAKPYEQYF.

This chain's CDR3 is CASSEPPGATNEKLFF. CDR3 nucleotide sequence: TGTGCCAGCAGTGAACCTCCGGGAGCAACTAATGAAAAACTGTTTTTT. The rearrangement uses TRBV6-1 and TRBJ1-4, with D uncertain. The V end was cut by 2 bases, the J end by 0 bases, with 10 bases between. This CDR3 has 16 amino acids. CDR1 is MNHNS and CDR2 is SASEGT in the germline V gene.

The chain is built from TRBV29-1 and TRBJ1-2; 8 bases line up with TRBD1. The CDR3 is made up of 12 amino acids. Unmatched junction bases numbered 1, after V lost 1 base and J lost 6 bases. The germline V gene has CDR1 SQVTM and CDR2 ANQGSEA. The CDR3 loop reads CSVEGTGHGYTF. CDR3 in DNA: TGCAGCGTTGAAGGGACAGGGCATGGCTACACCTTC.

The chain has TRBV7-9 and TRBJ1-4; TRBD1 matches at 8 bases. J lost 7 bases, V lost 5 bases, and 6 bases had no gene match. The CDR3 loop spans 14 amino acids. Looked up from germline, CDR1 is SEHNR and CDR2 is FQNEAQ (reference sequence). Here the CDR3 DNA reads TGTGCCAGCAGCCCGGACAGGGAGGCTGAAAAACTGTTTTTT. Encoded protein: CASSPDREAEKLFF.

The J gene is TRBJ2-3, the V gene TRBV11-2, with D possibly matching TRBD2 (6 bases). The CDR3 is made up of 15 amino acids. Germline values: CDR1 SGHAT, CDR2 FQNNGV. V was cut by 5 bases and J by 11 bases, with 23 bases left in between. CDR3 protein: CASSPSGLPTMRQYF. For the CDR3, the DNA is TGTGCCAGCAGCCCCAGCGGGCTCCCCACAATGAGGCAGTATTTT.

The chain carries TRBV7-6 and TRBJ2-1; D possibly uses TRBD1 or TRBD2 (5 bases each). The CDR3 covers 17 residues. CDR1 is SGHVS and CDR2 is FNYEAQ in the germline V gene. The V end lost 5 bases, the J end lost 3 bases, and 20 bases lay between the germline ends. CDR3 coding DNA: TGTGCCAGCAGCCTAACCCGGGGAGCGACAGACTACAATGAGCAGTTCTTC. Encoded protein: CASSLTRGATDYNEQFF.

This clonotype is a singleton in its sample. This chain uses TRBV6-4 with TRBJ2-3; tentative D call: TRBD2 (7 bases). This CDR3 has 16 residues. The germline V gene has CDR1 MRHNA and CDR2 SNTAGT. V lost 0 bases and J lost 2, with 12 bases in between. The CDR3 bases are TGTGCCAGCAGTGACTCTGTCGGGGGGCCCACAGATACGCAGTATTTT. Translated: CASSDSVGGPTDTQYF.

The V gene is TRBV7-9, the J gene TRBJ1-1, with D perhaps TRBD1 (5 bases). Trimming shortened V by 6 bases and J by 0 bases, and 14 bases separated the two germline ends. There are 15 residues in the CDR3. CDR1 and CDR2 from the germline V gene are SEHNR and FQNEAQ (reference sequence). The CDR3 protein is CASSRQGGMNTEAFF. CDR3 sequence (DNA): TGTGCCAGCAGTCGTCAGGGAGGGATGAACACTGAAGCTTTCTTT.